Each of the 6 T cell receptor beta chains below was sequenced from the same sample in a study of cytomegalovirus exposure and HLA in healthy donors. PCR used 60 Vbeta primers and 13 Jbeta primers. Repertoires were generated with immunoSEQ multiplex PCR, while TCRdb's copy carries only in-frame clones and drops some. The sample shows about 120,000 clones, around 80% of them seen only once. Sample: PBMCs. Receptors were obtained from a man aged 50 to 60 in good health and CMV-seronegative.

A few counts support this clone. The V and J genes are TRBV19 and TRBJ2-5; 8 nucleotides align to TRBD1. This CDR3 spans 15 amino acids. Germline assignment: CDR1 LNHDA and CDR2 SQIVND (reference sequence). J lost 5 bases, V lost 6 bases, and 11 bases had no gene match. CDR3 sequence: CASRKEGRGLETQYF. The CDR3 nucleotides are TGTGCCAGTAGGAAAGAGGGCAGGGGGCTTGAGACCCAGTACTTC.

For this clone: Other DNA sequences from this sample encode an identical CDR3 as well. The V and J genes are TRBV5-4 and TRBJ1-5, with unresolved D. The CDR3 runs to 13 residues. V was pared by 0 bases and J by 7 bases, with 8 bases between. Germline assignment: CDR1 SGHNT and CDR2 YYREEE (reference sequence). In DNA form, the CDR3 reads TGTGCCAGCAGCTTGGCAGGCGGGCAGCCCCAGCATTTT. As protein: CASSLAGGQPQHF.

The CDR3 is CASSVGGVSLAGTGRELFF. CDR3 DNA sequence: TGTGCCAGCAGCGTCGGAGGTGTGAGTCTAGCGGGTACTGGGCGGGAGCTGTTTTTT. The genes are TRBV9 and TRBJ2-2, with 8 nucleotides matching TRBD2. CDR1 is SGDLS and CDR2 is YYNGEE in the germline V gene. V was pared by 2 bases and J by 9 bases, with 21 bases of the junction left unmatched. This CDR3 is built from 19 residues.

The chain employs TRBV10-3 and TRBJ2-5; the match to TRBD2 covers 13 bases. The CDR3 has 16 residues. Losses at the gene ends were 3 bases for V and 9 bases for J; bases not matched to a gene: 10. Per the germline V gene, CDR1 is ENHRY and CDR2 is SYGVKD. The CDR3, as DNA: TGTGCCATCAGTGAAAAACTAGCGGGAGGGCCGGGGTCCCAGTACTTC. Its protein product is CAISEKLAGGPGSQYF.

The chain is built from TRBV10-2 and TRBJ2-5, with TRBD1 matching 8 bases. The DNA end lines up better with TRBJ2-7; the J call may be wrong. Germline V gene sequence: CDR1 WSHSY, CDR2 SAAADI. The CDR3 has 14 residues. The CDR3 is CASSGQGLPYEQYF. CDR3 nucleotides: TGCGCCAGCAGTGGACAGGGGCTCCCGTACGAGCAGTACTTC.

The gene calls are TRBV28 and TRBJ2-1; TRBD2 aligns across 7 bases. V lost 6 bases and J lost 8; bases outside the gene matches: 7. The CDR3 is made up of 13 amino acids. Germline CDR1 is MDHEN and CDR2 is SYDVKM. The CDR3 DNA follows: TGTGCCAGCAGGCAGACTAGCTCAGATGAGCAGTTCTTC. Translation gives CASRQTSSDEQFF.